This is a list of T cell receptor beta chains from one sample in a study of T-cell reconstitution after alpha-beta-depleted transplantation in children. Each CDR3 protein is one row after TCRdb ran MiXCR on the PCR reads. Here the sample spans about 490,000 distinct CDR3 sequences, about 10% being singletons. The material was PBMCs, obtained before TCRalphabeta/CD19-depleted stem cell transplant. Receptors originate from a child under 10 years old with inherited bone marrow failure, due to receive a stem cell transplant. The CDR3 runs from the conserved cysteine through the conserved F or W. D genes are given only for firm matches.

J	D	V	CDR3
TRBJ2-1	TRBD2	TRBV28	CASSLGLAGYPSYNEQFF
TRBJ1-2	TRBD1	TRBV27	CASSFSGAGGRYGYTF
TRBJ2-7	-	TRBV29-1	CSVGLPLSREQYF
TRBJ2-7	TRBD2	TRBV7-2	CASSSGTSGNDEQYF
TRBJ2-7	-	TRBV15	CATSNGRFGLEQYF
TRBJ1-2	-	TRBV6-2/TRBV6-3	CASSRGIRGYTF
TRBJ2-2	TRBD1	TRBV24-1	CATGGQGNTGELFF
TRBJ1-5	TRBD1	TRBV24-1	CATSDRDRGGNQPQHF
TRBJ2-1	TRBD2	TRBV5-1	CASSPIVREGYNEQFF
TRBJ2-1	TRBD2	TRBV7-2	CASSITSGSYYNEQFF
TRBJ2-1	-	TRBV20-1	CSARVSSADNEQFF
TRBJ2-7	TRBD2	TRBV10-3	CAISTSGASSYEQYF
TRBJ2-7	-	TRBV6-2/TRBV6-3	CASSARIPPGEQYF
TRBJ1-2	-	TRBV4-3	CASSQDNNYGGYTF
TRBJ2-3	-	TRBV20-1	CSAITLAADTQYF
TRBJ1-4	TRBD1	TRBV25-1	CASSEGGTGVEKLFF
TRBJ2-4	-	TRBV3-1	CASTIGGGKNIQYF
TRBJ2-7	TRBD2	TRBV29-1	CSVEVSGTRIGEQYF
TRBJ2-7	TRBD2	TRBV12-3/TRBV12-4	CASSSLGTSGYEQYF
TRBJ2-1	TRBD2	TRBV20-1	CSARRLAGGSSYNEQFF
TRBJ2-1	TRBD2	TRBV28	CASGLAPYNEQFF
TRBJ2-3	TRBD1	TRBV7-9	CASRQGADTQYF
TRBJ2-7	-	TRBV7-2	CASSFSTVTSNYEQYF
TRBJ2-3	-	TRBV12-3/TRBV12-4	CASLWDPRATDTQYF
TRBJ1-5	-	TRBV7-2	CASSLGLLSNQPQHF
TRBJ2-6	TRBD1	TRBV24-1	CATSDPTRDRALPGANVLTF
TRBJ2-1	TRBD1	TRBV4-3	CASSQVYRGDDEQFF
TRBJ2-2	TRBD2	TRBV7-9	CASSFTTSGKNTGELFF
TRBJ1-5	-	TRBV7-2	CASSPEGLGGLGIPIQPQHF
TRBJ2-7	-	TRBV9	CASSVGPHYEQYF
TRBJ2-6	TRBD2	TRBV7-2	CASSPGLAGTGANVLTF
TRBJ2-1	-	TRBV7-2	CASSKTSRPYNEQFF
TRBJ2-3	TRBD1	TRBV5-1	CASSLQGQGGTDTQYF
TRBJ2-5	TRBD2	TRBV6-2/TRBV6-3	CASSAPVAGHQETQYF
TRBJ2-5	-	TRBV28	CASSLKTHGYQETQYF
TRBJ2-1	-	TRBV27	CASSSQLGANEQFF
TRBJ2-7	-	TRBV20-1	CSAKQVSYEQYF
TRBJ2-7	TRBD1	TRBV4-3	CASSLERGQGSYEQYF
TRBJ2-7	TRBD2	TRBV7-2	CASSLTGTSVDYEQYF
TRBJ2-1	TRBD2	TRBV18	CASSLGGGVYNEQFF
TRBJ2-1	TRBD2	TRBV10-3	CASYQGGYNEQFF
TRBJ2-2	TRBD1	TRBV27	CANFPGGEDTGELFF